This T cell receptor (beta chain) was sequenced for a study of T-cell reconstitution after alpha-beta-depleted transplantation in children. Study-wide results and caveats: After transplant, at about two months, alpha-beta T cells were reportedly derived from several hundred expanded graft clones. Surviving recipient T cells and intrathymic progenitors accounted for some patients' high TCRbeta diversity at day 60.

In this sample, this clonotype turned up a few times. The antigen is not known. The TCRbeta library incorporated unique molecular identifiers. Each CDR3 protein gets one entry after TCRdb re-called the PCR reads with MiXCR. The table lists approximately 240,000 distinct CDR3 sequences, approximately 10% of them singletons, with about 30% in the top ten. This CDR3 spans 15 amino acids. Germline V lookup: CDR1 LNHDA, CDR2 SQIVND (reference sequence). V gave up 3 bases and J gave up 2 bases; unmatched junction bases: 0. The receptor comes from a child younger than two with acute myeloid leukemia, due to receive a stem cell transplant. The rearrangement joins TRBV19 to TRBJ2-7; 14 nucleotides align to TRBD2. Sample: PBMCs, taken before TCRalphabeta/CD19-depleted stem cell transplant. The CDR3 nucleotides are TGTGCCAGTAGTATGACTAGCGGGAGGGCCTACGAGCAGTACTTC. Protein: CASSMTSGRAYEQYF.